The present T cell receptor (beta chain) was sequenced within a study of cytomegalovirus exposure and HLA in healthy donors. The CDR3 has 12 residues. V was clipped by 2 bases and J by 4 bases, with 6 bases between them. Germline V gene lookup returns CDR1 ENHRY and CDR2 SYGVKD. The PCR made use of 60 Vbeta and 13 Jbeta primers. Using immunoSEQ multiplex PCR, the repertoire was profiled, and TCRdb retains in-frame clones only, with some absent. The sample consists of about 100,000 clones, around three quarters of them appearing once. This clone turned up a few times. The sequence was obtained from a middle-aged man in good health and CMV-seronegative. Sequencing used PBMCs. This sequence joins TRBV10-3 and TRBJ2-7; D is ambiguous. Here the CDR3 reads CAISEAGYEQYF. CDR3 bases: TGTGCCATCAGTGAGGCCGGGTACGAGCAGTACTTC.